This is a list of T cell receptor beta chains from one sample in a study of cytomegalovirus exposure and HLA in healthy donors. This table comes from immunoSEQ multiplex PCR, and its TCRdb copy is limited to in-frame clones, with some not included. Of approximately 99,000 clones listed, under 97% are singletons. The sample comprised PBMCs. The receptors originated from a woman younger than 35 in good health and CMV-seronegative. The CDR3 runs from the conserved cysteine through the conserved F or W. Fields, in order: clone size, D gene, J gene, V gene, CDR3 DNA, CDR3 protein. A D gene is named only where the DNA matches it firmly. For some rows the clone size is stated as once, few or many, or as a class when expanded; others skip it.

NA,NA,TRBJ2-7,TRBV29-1,TGCAGCTTCCGGGACAATTCCTACGAGCAGTACTTC,CSFRDNSYEQYF
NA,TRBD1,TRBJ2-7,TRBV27,TGTGCCAGCAGTTCCGTGGACAGGGACGAGCAGTACTTC,CASSSVDRDEQYF
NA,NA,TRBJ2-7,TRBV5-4,TGTGCCAGCAGCCACAGGGCCAACTACGAGCAGTACTTC,CASSHRANYEQYF
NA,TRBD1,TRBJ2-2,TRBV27,TGTGCCAGCAGCCGGGGACAGGGGCGTAACACCGGGGAGCTGTTTTTT,CASSRGQGRNTGELFF
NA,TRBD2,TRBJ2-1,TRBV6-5,TGTGCCAGCAGTTCCCCTAGCGGGGGAGTTAACAATGAGCAGTTCTTC,CASSSPSGGVNNEQFF
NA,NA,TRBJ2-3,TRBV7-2,TGTGCCAGCAGCTCTTCAGATACGCAGTATTTT,CASSSSDTQYF
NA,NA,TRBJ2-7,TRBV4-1,TGCGCCAGCAGCCAAGACCCAGGAGGTTTCTACGAGCAGTACTTC,CASSQDPGGFYEQYF
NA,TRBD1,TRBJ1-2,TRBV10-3,TGTGCCATCAGTACAGGGGACAGCGATATCTATGGCTACACCTTC,CAISTGDSDIYGYTF
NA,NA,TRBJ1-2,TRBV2,TGTGCCAGCATACCCCTGAGGCAGACCCATGGCTACACCTTC,CASIPLRQTHGYTF
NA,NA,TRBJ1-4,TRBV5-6,TGTGCCAGCAGCTTGAAGGGGGTGAATGAAAAACTGTTTTTT,CASSLKGVNEKLFF
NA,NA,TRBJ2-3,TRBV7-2,TGTGCCAGCAGCTCACAGTTGGCGGGCGGGGATACGCAGTATTTT,CASSSQLAGGDTQYF
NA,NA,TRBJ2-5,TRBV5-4,TGTGCCAGCAGCAACAAAGGGGGGGACCAAGAGACCCAGTACTTC,CASSNKGGDQETQYF
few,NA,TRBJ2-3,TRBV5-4,TGTGCCAGCAGCTTGGCCGCCGAGAGTACGCAGTATTTT,CASSLAAESTQYF
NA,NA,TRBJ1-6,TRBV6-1,TGTGCCAGCAATCGGGAGATCTCCGATAATTCACCCCTCCACTTT,CASNREISDNSPLHF
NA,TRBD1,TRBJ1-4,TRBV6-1,TGTGCCAGCCGGGACAGGCTTGTAAAACTGTTTTTT,CASRDRLVKLFF
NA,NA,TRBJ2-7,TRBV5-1,TGCGCCAGCAAAGACAGCTCGTACGAGCAGTACTTC,CASKDSSYEQYF
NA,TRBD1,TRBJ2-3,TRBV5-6,TGTGCCAGCAGCTTAAGAGCGACAGGACAGGCAGATACGCAGTATTTT,CASSLRATGQADTQYF
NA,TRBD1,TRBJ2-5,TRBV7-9,TGTGCCAGCCAGAGAGGGACAGGGCAAGAGACCCAGTACTTC,CASQRGTGQETQYF
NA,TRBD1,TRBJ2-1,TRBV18,TGTGCCAGCTCAACCCGGGACAGGGGGAATGAGCAGTTCTTC,CASSTRDRGNEQFF
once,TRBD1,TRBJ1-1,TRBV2,TGTGCCAGCAGGGAGACAGGGAACATGAACACTGAAGCTTTCTTT,CASRETGNMNTEAFF
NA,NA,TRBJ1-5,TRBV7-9,TGTGCCAGCAGCCCCCGAGAGTGGGGCTCCCAGCATTTT,CASSPREWGSQHF
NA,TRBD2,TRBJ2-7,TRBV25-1,TGTGCCAGCAGTTGGGGACTACACTACGAGCAGTACTTC,CASSWGLHYEQYF
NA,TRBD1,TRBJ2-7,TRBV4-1,TGCGCCAGCAGCCAGGGACAGGGAGGTACATACGAGCAGTACTTC,CASSQGQGGTYEQYF
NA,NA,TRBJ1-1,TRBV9,TGTGCCAGCAGCGTAGAACAGAACACTGAAGCTTTCTTT,CASSVEQNTEAFF
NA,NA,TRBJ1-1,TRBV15,TGTGCCACCAGCAGAGACGCCGGGGGCACTGAAGCTTTCTTT,CATSRDAGGTEAFF
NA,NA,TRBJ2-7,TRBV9,TGTGCCAGCAGCGTTGACAGGGAGGACGAGCAGTACTTC,CASSVDREDEQYF